Listed here are 27 T cell receptor beta chains from one sample, sequenced in a study of T cell responses to AZD1222 COVID-19 vaccine. Generated by immunoSEQ multiplex PCR, the TCRdb table keeps only in-frame clones and is missing some. This repertoire shows roughly 140,000 clones, 85% to 90% found once; its top ten account for 1.5% to 2%. The input for sequencing was peripheral blood, taken 28 days after the second AZD1222 dose. These receptors were taken from an adult who received the AZD1222 COVID-19 vaccine.

The V gene is TRBV28, the J gene TRBJ2-7, with D tentatively TRBD2 (7 bases). Germline V gene data show CDR1 as MDHEN and CDR2 as SYDVKM. Deletions cut 2 bases from V and 4 bases from J, with 15 bases between. The CDR3 extends over 15 amino acids. The CDR3: CASSLVGLGGYEQYF. The CDR3 coding sequence is TGTGCCAGCAGTTTAGTAGGACTAGGGGGTTACGAGCAGTACTTC.

The chain joins TRBV19 to TRBJ2-1; TRBD1 agrees at 9 bases. Trimming removed 5 bases from V and 13 bases from J; junction bases left unmatched: 6. This CDR3 spans 12 amino acids. Germline-derived CDR1 and CDR2 are LNHDA and SQIVND (reference sequence). The CDR3 sequence is CASSHRTGEQFF. The CDR3 DNA reads TGTGCCAGTAGTCACCGGACAGGGGAACAGTTCTTC.

J is TRBJ1-5 and V is TRBV6-5, with D unclear. The germline gives CDR1 MNHEY, CDR2 SVGAGI. The CDR3 covers 13 residues. The V and J ends lost 4 bases and 7 bases respectively, with 11 bases between them. CDR3 protein: CASSFQEDQPQHF. CDR3 nucleotide sequence: TGTGCCAGCAGTTTCCAGGAAGACCAGCCCCAGCATTTT.

The V call is TRBV7-2, the J call TRBJ2-5; possible D gene TRBD1, 5 bases. Per the germline V gene, CDR1 is SGHTA and CDR2 is FQGNSA. The length of the CDR3 is 15 residues. V lost 5 bases and J lost 2, with 15 bases in between. DNA of the CDR3: TGTGCCAGCAGCCCCCAAAGACAGCTACAAGAGACCCAGTACTTC. Translating gives CASSPQRQLQETQYF.

The chain is built from TRBV2 and TRBJ2-5; 10 positions match TRBD2. Trimming removed 6 bases from V and 8 bases from J; junction bases left unmatched: 9. Per germline, CDR1 SNHLY and CDR2 FYNNEI. The CDR3 contains 14 residues. The chain's CDR3 is CASSASGGVTTQYF. The CDR3 DNA is TGTGCCAGCAGCGCCAGCGGGGGGGTTACAACCCAGTACTTC.

V usage is TRBV12-3 or TRBV12-4 and J usage is TRBJ1-2; no firm D call. V was shortened by 5 bases and J by 5 bases, with 6 bases between the two germline ends. The CDR3 totals 11 residues. CDR3: CASSALYGYTF. DNA of the CDR3: TGTGCCAGCAGTGCCTTATATGGCTACACCTTC.

V and J are TRBV6-2 or TRBV6-3 and TRBJ2-3, with 7 nucleotides matching TRBD2. CDR3 length equals 15 residues. The trim removed 4 bases at V and 2 bases at J, leaving 6 bases unmatched. Germline V lookup: CDR1 MNHEY, CDR2 SVGEGT. The CDR3 protein is CASSLTSRTTDTQYF. CDR3 sequence (DNA): TGTGCCAGCAGTTTGACTAGCCGGACCACAGATACGCAGTATTTT.

The chain couples TRBV15 to TRBJ1-3; no firm D call. CDR1 is LNHNV, CDR2 YYDKDF, per germline (reference sequence). The CDR3 is 12 residues long. V lost 8 bases and J 7 bases, leaving 12 bases between the germline ends. The CDR3 here is CATGRNQNTIYF. For the CDR3, the DNA is TGTGCCACCGGAAGAAACCAGAACACCATATATTTT. The variable domain in full, completed from reference TRBV15 and TRBJ1-3, reads DAMVIQNPRYQVTQFGKPVTLSCSQTLNHNVMYWYQQKSSQAPKLLFHYYDKDFNNEADTPDNFQSRRPNTSFCFLDIRSPGLGDTAMYLCATGRNQNTIYFGEGSWLTVV.

Here the CDR3 reads CASRESANYGYTF. In DNA, the CDR3 is TGTGCCAGCCGGGAGAGCGCTAACTATGGCTACACCTTC. The chain recombines TRBV28 with TRBJ1-2; unclear D gene. This CDR3 has 13 residues. CDR1 is MDHEN, CDR2 SYDVKM, per germline. Trimming removed 8 bases at V and 0 bases at J, with 10 bases between.

The CDR3 loop is CASSLIGTSGPYNEQFF. CDR3 DNA sequence: TGTGCCAGCAGCTTAATCGGGACTAGCGGGCCCTACAATGAGCAGTTCTTC. The rearrangement uses TRBV7-3 and TRBJ2-1, with 12 bases aligning to TRBD2. CDR3 size: 17 residues. The germline V gene has CDR1 SGHTA and CDR2 FQGTGA. Trimming removed 1 base from V and 2 bases from J; junction bases left unmatched: 3.

The gene calls are TRBV7-3 and TRBJ2-1; 12 nucleotides agree with TRBD2. The germline CDR1 and CDR2 sequences are SGHTA and FQGTGA. The CDR3 is made up of 19 amino acids. Trimming at V came to 4 bases and at J to 6 bases, leaving 16 bases not matched to a gene. CDR3 protein: CASSWGLAGSRGLGNEQFF. CDR3 DNA: TGTGCCAGCAGCTGGGGACTAGCGGGTTCAAGAGGGTTGGGCAATGAGCAGTTCTTC.

The V call is TRBV11-2, the J call TRBJ2-2; 8 bases align to TRBD2. CDR3 size: 16 residues. The V gene's germline CDR1 is SGHAT and CDR2 FQNNGV. With V trimmed by 2 bases and J by 4 bases, 6 bases remained unmatched. The CDR3 reads CASSLFSAGGTGELFF. DNA for the CDR3: TGTGCCAGCAGCTTATTTTCCGCGGGGGGCACCGGGGAGCTGTTTTTT. Complete variable domain (other parts from reference TRBV11-2 and TRBJ2-2): EAGVAQSPRYKIIEKRQSVAFWCNPISGHATLYWYQQILGQGPKLLIQFQNNGVVDDSQLPKDRFSAERLKGVDSTLKIQPAKLEDSAVYLCASSLFSAGGTGELFFGEGSRLTVL.

The chain couples TRBV19 to TRBJ1-1; 12 nucleotides match TRBD1. This CDR3 region has 16 residues. The J segment lost 0 bases and the V segment lost 6 bases, leaving 5 bases of the junction unmatched. CDR1 is LNHDA, CDR2 SQIVND, per germline (reference sequence). The CDR3, as DNA: TGTGCCAGTAGGTCCGGGACAGGGGGCATGAACACTGAAGCTTTCTTT. Its protein product is CASRSGTGGMNTEAFF.

This rearrangement joins TRBV14 to TRBJ1-3, with D hard to call. Trimming left V 1 base short and J 4 bases short, with 2 bases between. The CDR3 runs to 12 residues. Germline V gives CDR1 SGHDN, CDR2 FVKESK. The CDR3 spells CASSQGGNTIYF. The CDR3 DNA is TGTGCCAGCAGCCAAGGAGGAAACACCATATATTTT. Together with reference TRBV14 and TRBJ1-3, the CDR3 gives the full variable domain: EAGVTQFPSHSVIEKGQTVTLRCDPISGHDNLYWYRRVMGKEIKFLLHFVKESKQDESGMPNNRFLAERTGGTYSTLKVQPAELEDSGVYFCASSQGGNTIYFGEGSWLTVV.

The J gene is TRBJ1-1, the V gene TRBV2, with TRBD1 matching 8 bases. CDR1 and CDR2 from the germline V gene are SNHLY and FYNNEI. V dropped 6 bases and J dropped 5; count of bases not matched to a gene: 8. CDR3 length equals 14 residues. The CDR3 bases are TGTGCCAGCAGAGTACAGGGGGGAGGGACTGAAGCTTTCTTT. Its translation is CASRVQGGGTEAFF.

The rearrangement uses TRBV20-1 and TRBJ1-5; 8 nucleotides align to TRBD1. The CDR3 totals 14 residues. V trimming: 3 bases; J trimming: 7 bases; junction bases outside the gene matches: 8. In germline, CDR1 is DFQATT, CDR2 SNEGSKA (reference sequence). CDR3 nucleotide sequence: TGCAGTGCTAGTTCCTCGGACAGGGTCCAGCCCCAGCATTTT. Amino acids: CSASSSDRVQPQHF.

The chain couples TRBV11-2 to TRBJ1-2, with D perhaps matching TRBD1 (5 bases). Looked up from germline, CDR1 is SGHAT and CDR2 is FQNNGV. This CDR3 contains 15 residues. Trimming removed 5 bases from V and 2 bases from J, with 15 bases in between. The CDR3 loop reads CASSTLRGRNYGYTF. The CDR3, as DNA: TGTGCCAGCAGCACATTAAGGGGACGGAACTATGGCTACACCTTC.

This chain links TRBV6-5 with TRBJ2-1; tentatively, D is TRBD1 (5 bases). The ends were cut back, 6 bases at V and 5 bases at J, with 17 bases in the middle. Germline loops: CDR1 MNHEY, CDR2 SVGAGI. The CDR3 totals 15 residues. The CDR3 sequence: CASRSDRGPNNEQFF. The CDR3 region has the DNA TGTGCCAGCAGATCCGACAGAGGTCCAAACAATGAGCAGTTCTTC.

The chain links TRBV11-2 to TRBJ1-2; TRBD1 might be the D (5 bases). Germline V gene sequence: CDR1 SGHAT, CDR2 FQNNGV. The length of the CDR3 is 14 residues. Trimming removed 3 bases at V and 6 bases at J, with 14 bases between. The CDR3 nucleotides read TGTGCCAGCAGCTTCGACAGCCTCTTAGATGGCTACACCTTC. Encoded protein: CASSFDSLLDGYTF.

This chain joins TRBV28 and TRBJ1-2, with a tentative D call TRBD1 (5 bases). V dropped 7 bases and J dropped 7 bases, with 22 bases sitting between them. Per germline, CDR1 MDHEN and CDR2 SYDVKM. The CDR3 is 15 residues long. The CDR3 nucleotides read TGTGCCAGCACCTTAACTCTTTTGGGGCGTACTGGCTACACCTTC. Translated: CASTLTLLGRTGYTF.

The gene calls are TRBV18 and TRBJ2-3; D gene unclear. The CDR3 loop spans 15 amino acids. Per germline, CDR1 KGHSH and CDR2 LQKENI. The germline V and J ends were trimmed by 8 bases and 2 bases, with 17 bases remaining between them. The CDR3 DNA reads as TGTGCCAGCAAAATGGGCAGCCCTGCCACAGATACGCAGTATTTT. Translating it yields CASKMGSPATDTQYF. The entire variable domain, with the rest obtained from reference TRBV18 and TRBJ2-3, is as follows: NAGVMQNPRHLVRRRGQEARLRCSPMKGHSHVYWYRQLPEEGLKFMVYLQKENIIDESGMPKERFSAEFPKEGPSILRIQQVVRGDSAAYFCASKMGSPATDTQYFGPGTRLTVL.

This chain uses TRBV11-2 with TRBJ1-1, with D hard to call. This CDR3 contains 16 residues. Germline V gene data show CDR1 as SGHAT and CDR2 as FQNNGV. V lost 0 bases to trimming and J lost 1 base, with 12 bases between them. CDR3 amino acids: CASSLEVGQTNTEAFF. The CDR3 DNA is TGTGCCAGCAGCTTAGAGGTTGGGCAGACGAACACTGAAGCTTTCTTT.

The V gene is TRBV2, the J gene TRBJ2-3, with 14 bases lining up with TRBD2. This CDR3 spans 18 amino acids. V gave up 3 bases and J gave up 4 bases; unmatched junction bases: 9. CDR1 SNHLY and CDR2 FYNNEI come from the germline V gene. DNA for the CDR3: TGTGCCAGCAGTGAGTACTCCGGGACTAGCGGGAGTCCAGATACGCAGTATTTT. It encodes CASSEYSGTSGSPDTQYF.

The rearrangement uses TRBV7-8 and TRBJ1-6; TRBD1 agrees at 9 bases. Germline values: CDR1 SGHVS, CDR2 FQNEAQ. V shed 5 bases, J shed 10 bases, and the junction held 6 bases outside the gene matches. The CDR3 covers 14 residues. This CDR3 reads CASSITGGDSPLHF. In DNA form, the CDR3 reads TGTGCCAGCAGCATCACAGGGGGCGACTCACCCCTCCACTTT.

The chain combines TRBV16 with TRBJ2-7; no reliable D call. The CDR3 length is 11 residues. Germline CDR1 reads KGHSY; CDR2 reads FQNENV. The ends were cut back, 4 bases at V and 7 bases at J, with 8 bases in the middle. CDR3 sequence reads: CASSLGREQYF. As DNA, the CDR3 is TGTGCCAGCAGCCTCGGTCGAGAGCAGTACTTC.

The chain joins TRBV7-9 to TRBJ1-3; 9 nucleotides line up with TRBD1. Germline loops: CDR1 SEHNR, CDR2 FQNEAQ (reference sequence). This CDR3 has 15 residues. Losses at the gene ends were 5 bases for V and 5 bases for J; bases not matched to a gene: 7. As DNA, the CDR3 is TGTGCCAGCAGCGGCTCAACAGGGGGCCGAAACACCATATATTTT. As protein: CASSGSTGGRNTIYF.

The V and J genes are TRBV7-9 and TRBJ2-3, with D unclear. The V gene's germline CDR1 is SEHNR and CDR2 FQNEAQ (reference sequence). The CDR3 extends over 12 amino acids. The V end was cut by 5 bases, the J end by 0 bases, with 3 bases between. The CDR3 DNA follows: TGTGCCAGCAGCCAAAGCACAGATACGCAGTATTTT. This codes for CASSQSTDTQYF.